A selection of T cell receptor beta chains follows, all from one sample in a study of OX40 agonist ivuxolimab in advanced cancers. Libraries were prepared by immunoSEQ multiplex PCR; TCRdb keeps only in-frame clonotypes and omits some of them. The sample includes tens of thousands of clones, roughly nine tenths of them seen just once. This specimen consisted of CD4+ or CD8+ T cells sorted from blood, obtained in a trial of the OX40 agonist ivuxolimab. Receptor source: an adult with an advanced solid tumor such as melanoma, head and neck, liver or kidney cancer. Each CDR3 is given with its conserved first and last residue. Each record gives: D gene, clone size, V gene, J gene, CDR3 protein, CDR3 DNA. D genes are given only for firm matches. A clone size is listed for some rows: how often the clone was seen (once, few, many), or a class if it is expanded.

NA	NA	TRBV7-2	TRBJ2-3	CASSLGRRSTDTQYF	TGTGCCAGCAGCCTGGGACGGCGGAGCACAGATACGCAGTATTTT
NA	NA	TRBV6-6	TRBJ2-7	CASSYTTSGEGEQYF	TGTGCCAGCAGTTACACGACGTCAGGGGAAGGCGAGCAGTACTTC
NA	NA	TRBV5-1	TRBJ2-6	CASSLNPGAGANVLTF	TGCGCCAGCAGCTTAAATCCAGGGGCTGGGGCCAACGTCCTGACTTTC
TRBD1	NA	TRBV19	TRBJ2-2	CASSSRTGYTGELFF	TGTGCCAGTAGTAGCAGGACAGGGTACACCGGGGAGCTGTTTTTT
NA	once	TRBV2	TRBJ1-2	CASSSTVDSNNYGYTF	TGTGCCAGCAGTTCTACCGTGGACAGCAATAACTATGGCTACACCTTC
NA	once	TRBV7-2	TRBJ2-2	CASSQGLLSTGELFF	TGTGCCAGCAGCCAAGGACTACTATCAACCGGGGAGCTGTTTTTT
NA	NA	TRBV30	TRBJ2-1	CAWSPRDNEQFF	TGTGCCTGGAGTCCCAGAGACAATGAGCAGTTCTTC
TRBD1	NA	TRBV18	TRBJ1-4	CASSPRQGDRAINEKLFF	TGTGCCAGCTCACCGAGACAGGGGGATCGCGCTATTAATGAAAAACTGTTTTTT
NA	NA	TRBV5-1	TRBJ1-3	CASSLDQAGSGNTIYF	TGCGCCAGCAGCTTGGATCAGGCTGGGAGTGGAAACACCATATATTTT
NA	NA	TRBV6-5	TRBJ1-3	CASSQANSGNTIYF	TGTGCCAGCAGCCAGGCAAACTCTGGAAACACCATATATTTT
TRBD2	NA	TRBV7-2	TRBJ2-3	CASSSYVDLAGGTQYF	TGTGCCAGCAGCTCGTACGTGGATCTAGCGGGAGGGACGCAGTATTTT
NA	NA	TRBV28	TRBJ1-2	CASSRGGAFQYGYTF	TGTGCCAGCAGCCGGGGGGGCGCTTTCCAATATGGCTACACCTTC
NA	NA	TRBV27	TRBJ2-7	CASSRRGQYNEQYF	TGTGCCAGCAGTAGGAGGGGGCAGTACAACGAGCAGTACTTC
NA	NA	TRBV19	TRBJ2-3	CASSIGHLDTQYF	TGTGCCAGTAGTATTGGGCACCTGGATACGCAGTATTTT
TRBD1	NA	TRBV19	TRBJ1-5	CASSVTGGNQPQHF	TGTGCCAGTAGTGTAACAGGGGGCAATCAGCCCCAGCATTTT
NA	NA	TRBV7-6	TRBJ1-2	CASSLEDSTGYTF	TGTGCCAGCAGCTTAGAGGACAGTACTGGCTACACCTTC
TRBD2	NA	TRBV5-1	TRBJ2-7	CASSLLAGGLYEQYF	TGCGCCAGCAGCTTACTAGCGGGAGGGCTCTACGAGCAGTACTTC
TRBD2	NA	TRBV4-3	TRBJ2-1	CASSREGTYNEQFF	TGCGCCAGCAGTCGGGAGGGGACCTACAATGAGCAGTTCTTC
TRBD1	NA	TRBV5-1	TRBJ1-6	CASSWTGPNSPLHF	TGCGCCAGCAGCTGGACAGGTCCTAATTCACCCCTCCACTTT
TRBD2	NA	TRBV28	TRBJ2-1	CASSHRGGTYNEQFF	TGTGCCAGCAGTCATCGGGGGGGTACTTACAATGAGCAGTTCTTC
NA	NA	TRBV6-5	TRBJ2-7	CASSPGIIVGEQYF	TGTGCCAGCAGTCCGGGAATAATAGTGGGCGAGCAGTACTTC
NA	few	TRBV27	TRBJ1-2	CASSFRKGDGYTF	TGTGCCAGCAGTTTCCGCAAGGGAGATGGCTACACCTTC
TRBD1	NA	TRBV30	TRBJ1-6	CAWSTGTGSSPLHF	TGTGCCTGGAGTACCGGGACAGGGTCTTCACCCCTCCACTTT
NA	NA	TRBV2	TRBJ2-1	CASSVLGYPTDEQFF	TGTGCCAGCAGTGTTTTGGGCTACCCCACCGATGAGCAGTTCTTC
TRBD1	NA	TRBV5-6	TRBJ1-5	CASSSGQGNNQPQHF	TGTGCCAGCAGCTCGGGACAGGGGAACAATCAGCCCCAGCATTTT
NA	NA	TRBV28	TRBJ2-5	CASSFTTMRRGQETQYF	TGTGCCAGCAGTTTCACTACGATGAGAAGGGGCCAAGAGACCCAGTACTTC
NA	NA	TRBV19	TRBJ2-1	CASSIGPSYNEQFF	TGTGCCAGTAGTATTGGGCCTAGCTACAATGAGCAGTTCTTC
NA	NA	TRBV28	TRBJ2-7	CASTPGTLSSYEQYF	TGTGCCAGCACCCCTGGCACCCTTAGCTCCTACGAGCAGTACTTC
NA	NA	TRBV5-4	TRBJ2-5	CASSPGGGRQETQYF	TGTGCCAGCAGCCCCGGGGGCGGGCGGCAAGAGACCCAGTACTTC
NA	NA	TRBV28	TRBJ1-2	CASRVSYGYTF	TGTGCCAGCCGGGTGAGCTATGGCTACACCTTC
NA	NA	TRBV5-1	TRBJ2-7	CASSYSTYEQYF	TGCGCCAGCAGCTACAGTACCTACGAGCAGTACTTC
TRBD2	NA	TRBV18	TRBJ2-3	CASSPSGLAGALTDTQYF	TGTGCCAGCTCACCATCGGGACTAGCGGGGGCCCTCACAGATACGCAGTATTTT
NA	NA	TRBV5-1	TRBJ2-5	CASSLATSGEETQYF	TGCGCCAGCAGCTTGGCCACAAGCGGCGAAGAGACCCAGTACTTC
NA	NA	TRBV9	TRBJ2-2	CASSPRRATGELFF	TGTGCCAGCAGCCCACGGAGGGCCACCGGGGAGCTGTTTTTT
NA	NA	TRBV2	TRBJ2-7	CASRLDYYEQYF	TGTGCCAGCAGACTAGATTACTACGAGCAGTACTTC
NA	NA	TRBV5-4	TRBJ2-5	CASSLQETQYF	TGTGCCAGCAGCTTGCAAGAGACCCAGTACTTC
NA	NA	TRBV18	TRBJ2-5	CASSPREETQYF	TGTGCCAGCTCACCAAGAGAAGAGACCCAGTACTTC
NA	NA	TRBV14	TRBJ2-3	CASSPPGLPAFTTDTQYF	TGTGCCAGCAGCCCTCCGGGACTCCCTGCTTTTACGACAGATACGCAGTATTTT
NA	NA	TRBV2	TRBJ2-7	CASSYRNSYEQYF	TGTGCCAGCAGTTACAGGAATTCCTACGAGCAGTACTTC
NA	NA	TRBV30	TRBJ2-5	CAWSKLFQETQYF	TGTGCCTGGAGTAAACTATTCCAAGAGACCCAGTACTTC
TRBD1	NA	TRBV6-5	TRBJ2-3	CASSLTGGGTDTQYF	TGTGCCAGCAGTTTGACAGGGGGCGGGACAGATACGCAGTATTTT
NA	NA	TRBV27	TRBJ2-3	CASRGHHTDTQYF	TGTGCCAGCCGGGGTCACCACACAGATACGCAGTATTTT
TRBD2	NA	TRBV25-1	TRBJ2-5	CASSEFGGVQETQYF	TGTGCCAGCAGTGAATTCGGGGGGGTTCAAGAGACCCAGTACTTC
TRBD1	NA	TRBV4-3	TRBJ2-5	CASSQGTGFQETQYF	TGCGCCAGCAGCCAAGGGACAGGGTTCCAAGAGACCCAGTACTTC
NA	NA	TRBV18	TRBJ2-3	CASSPRLATDTQYF	TGTGCCAGCTCCCCCCGACTCGCCACAGATACGCAGTATTTT